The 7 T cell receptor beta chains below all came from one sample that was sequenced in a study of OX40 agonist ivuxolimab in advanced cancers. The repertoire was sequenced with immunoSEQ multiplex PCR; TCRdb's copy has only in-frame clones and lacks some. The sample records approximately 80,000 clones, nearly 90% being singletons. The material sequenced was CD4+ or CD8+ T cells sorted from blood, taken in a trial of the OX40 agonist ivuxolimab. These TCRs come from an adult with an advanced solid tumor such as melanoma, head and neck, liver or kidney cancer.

CDR3 residues: CASSVGDAGNTIYF. Written as DNA, the CDR3 is TGTGCCAGCAGCGTGGGAGACGCGGGAAACACCATATATTTT. The rearrangement joins TRBV9 to TRBJ1-3; D not resolved. CDR3 size: 14 residues. Trimming shortened V by 2 bases and J by 4 bases, and 10 bases separated the two germline ends. In germline, CDR1 is SGDLS, CDR2 YYNGEE.

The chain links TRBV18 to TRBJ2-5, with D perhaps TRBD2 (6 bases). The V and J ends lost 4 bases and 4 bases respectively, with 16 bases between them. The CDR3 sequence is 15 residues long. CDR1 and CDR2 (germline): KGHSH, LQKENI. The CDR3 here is CASSLHLNSGETQYF. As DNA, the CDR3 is TGTGCCAGCTCACTTCATCTTAATAGCGGAGAGACCCAGTACTTC.

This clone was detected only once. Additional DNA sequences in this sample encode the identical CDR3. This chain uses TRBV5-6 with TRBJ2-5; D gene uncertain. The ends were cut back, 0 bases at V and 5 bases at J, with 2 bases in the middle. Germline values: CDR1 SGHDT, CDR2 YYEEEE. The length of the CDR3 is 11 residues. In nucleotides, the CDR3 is TGTGCCAGCAGCTTGGTGGAGACCCAGTACTTC. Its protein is CASSLVETQYF.

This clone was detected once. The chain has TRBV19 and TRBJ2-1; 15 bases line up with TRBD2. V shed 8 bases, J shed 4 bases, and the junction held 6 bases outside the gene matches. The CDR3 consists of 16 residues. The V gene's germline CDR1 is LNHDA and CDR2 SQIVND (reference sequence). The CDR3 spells CASGTSGGHPYNEQFF. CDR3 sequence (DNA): TGTGCCAGTGGGACTAGCGGGGGGCACCCTTACAATGAGCAGTTCTTC.

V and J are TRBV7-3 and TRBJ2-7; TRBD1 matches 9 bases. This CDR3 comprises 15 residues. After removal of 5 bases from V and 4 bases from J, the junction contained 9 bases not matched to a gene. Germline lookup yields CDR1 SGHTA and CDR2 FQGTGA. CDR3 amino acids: CASSQGTGYFYEQYF. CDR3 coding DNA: TGTGCCAGCAGCCAAGGGACAGGGTATTTTTACGAGCAGTACTTC. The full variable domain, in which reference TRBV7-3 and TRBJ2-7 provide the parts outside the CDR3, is GAGVSQTPSNKVTEKGKYVELRCDPISGHTALYWYRQSLGQGPEFLIYFQGTGAADDSGLPNDRFFAVRPEGSVSTLKIQRTERGDSAVYLCASSQGTGYFYEQYFGPGTRLTVT.

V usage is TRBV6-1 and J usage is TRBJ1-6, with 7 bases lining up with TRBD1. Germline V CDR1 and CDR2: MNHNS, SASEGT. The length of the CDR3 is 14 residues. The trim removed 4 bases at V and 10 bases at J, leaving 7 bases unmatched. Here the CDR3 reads CASSVGQFPSPLHF. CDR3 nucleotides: TGTGCCAGCAGTGTGGGACAGTTTCCCTCACCCCTCCACTTT.

The CDR3 DNA reads as TGTGCCAGCAGTCTCGACAGCCCGAATGAAAAACTGTTTTTT. This codes for CASSLDSPNEKLFF. This chain links TRBV27 with TRBJ1-4, with D possibly being TRBD1 (5 bases). The length of the CDR3 is 14 residues. CDR1 and CDR2 from the germline V gene are MNHEY and SMNVEV (reference sequence). The V gene lost 5 bases and the J gene lost 5 bases, with 12 bases spanning the gap.